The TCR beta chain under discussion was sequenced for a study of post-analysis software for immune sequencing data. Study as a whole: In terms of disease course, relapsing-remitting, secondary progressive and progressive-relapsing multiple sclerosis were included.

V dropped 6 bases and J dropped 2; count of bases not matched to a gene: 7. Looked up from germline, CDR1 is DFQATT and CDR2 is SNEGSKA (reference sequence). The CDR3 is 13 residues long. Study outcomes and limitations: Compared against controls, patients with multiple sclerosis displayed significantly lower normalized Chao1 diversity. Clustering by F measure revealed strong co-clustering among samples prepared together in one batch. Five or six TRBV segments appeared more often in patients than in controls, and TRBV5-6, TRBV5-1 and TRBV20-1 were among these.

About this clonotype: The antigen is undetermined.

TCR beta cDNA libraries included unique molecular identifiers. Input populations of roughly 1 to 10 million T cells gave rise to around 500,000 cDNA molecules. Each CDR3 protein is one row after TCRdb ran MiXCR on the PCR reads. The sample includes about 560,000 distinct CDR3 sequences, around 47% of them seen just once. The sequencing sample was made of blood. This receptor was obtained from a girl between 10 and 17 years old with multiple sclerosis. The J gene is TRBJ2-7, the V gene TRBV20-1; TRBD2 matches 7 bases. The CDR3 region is CSAGGPGTYEQYF. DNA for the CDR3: TGCAGTGCGGGAGGGCCGGGAACCTACGAGCAGTACTTC.